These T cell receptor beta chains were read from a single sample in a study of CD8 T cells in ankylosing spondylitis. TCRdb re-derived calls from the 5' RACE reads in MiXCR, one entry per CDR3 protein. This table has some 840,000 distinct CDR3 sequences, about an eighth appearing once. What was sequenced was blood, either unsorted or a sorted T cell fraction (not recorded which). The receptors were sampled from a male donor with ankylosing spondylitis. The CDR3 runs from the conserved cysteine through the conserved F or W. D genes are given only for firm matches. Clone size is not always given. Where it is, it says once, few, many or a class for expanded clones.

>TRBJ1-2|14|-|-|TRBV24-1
TGTGCCACCAGTGAGGCTCCGGAGAACTATGGCTACACCTTC
CATSEAPENYGYTF
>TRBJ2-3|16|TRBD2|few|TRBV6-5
TGTGCCAGCAGTTACTCTGGAATAGCGGGGCCCGATACGCAGTATTTT
CASSYSGIAGPDTQYF
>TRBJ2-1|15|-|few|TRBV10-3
TGTGCCATCAGGAAAGCGGACCCCACCTACAATGAGCAGTTCTTC
CAIRKADPTYNEQFF
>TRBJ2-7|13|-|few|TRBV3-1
TGTGCCAGCAGCCAAAGGAGACCCTACGAGCAGTACTTC
CASSQRRPYEQYF
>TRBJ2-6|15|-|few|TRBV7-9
TGTGCCAGCAGCCTGGGGACACTACGGGCCAACGTCCTGACTTTC
CASSLGTLRANVLTF
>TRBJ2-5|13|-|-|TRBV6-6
TGTGCCACACTCCCCTCGGCCCAAGAGACCCAGTACTTC
CATLPSAQETQYF
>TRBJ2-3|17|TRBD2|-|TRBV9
TGTGCCAGCAGCGAAAGGACTAGCGGGAGTGTCCCAGATACGCAGTATTTT
CASSERTSGSVPDTQYF
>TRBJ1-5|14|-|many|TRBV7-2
TGTGCCAGCAGCTTTCTAGGCCCCAATCAGCCCCAGCATTTT
CASSFLGPNQPQHF
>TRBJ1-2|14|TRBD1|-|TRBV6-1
TGTGCCAGCAGGGACAGGGCGGGGAACTATGGCTACACCTTC
CASRDRAGNYGYTF
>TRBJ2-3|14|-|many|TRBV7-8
TGTGCCAGCAGCCCAGGAGCGGCGACAGATACGCAGTATTTT
CASSPGAATDTQYF
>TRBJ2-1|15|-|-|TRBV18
TGTGCCAGCTCACCAACGACAAGAGGTGATCATGAGCAGTTCTTC
CASSPTTRGDHEQFF
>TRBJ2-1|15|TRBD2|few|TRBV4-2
TGTGCCAGCAGCCGTGGGTCTATGGGGGAGGGTGAGCAGTTCTTC
CASSRGSMGEGEQFF
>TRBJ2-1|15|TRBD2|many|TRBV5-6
TGTGCCAGCAGCTTGGGCGGGAGGGGGTACAATGAGCAGTTCTTC
CASSLGGRGYNEQFF
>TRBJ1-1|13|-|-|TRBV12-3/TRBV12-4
TGTGCCAGCAGTTTTAGAACGAACACTGAAGCTTTCTTT
CASSFRTNTEAFF
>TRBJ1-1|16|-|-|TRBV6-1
TGTGCCAGCAGTGCGACTTTGGGAAACGCGAACACTGAAGCTTTCTTT
CASSATLGNANTEAFF
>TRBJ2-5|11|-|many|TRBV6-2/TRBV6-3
TGTGCCAGCAGTTACTACGAGACCCAGTACTTC
CASSYYETQYF
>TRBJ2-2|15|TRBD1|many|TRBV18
TGTGCCAGCTCACCGGGACAGGAGAACACCGGGGAGCTGTTTTTT
CASSPGQENTGELFF
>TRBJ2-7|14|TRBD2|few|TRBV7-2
TGTGCCAGCAGCTCAGCGGGGCCTCTTTACGAGCAGTACTTC
CASSSAGPLYEQYF
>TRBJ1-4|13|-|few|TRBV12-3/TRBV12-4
TGTGCCAGCACCCCCCCAGGTGTTGAAAAACTGTTTTTT
CASTPPGVEKLFF
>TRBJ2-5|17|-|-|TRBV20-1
TGCTGTGCTAGAGATACCCCCTATGGGGGAAGGGGGACGGCCCAGTACTTC
CCARDTPYGGRGTAQYF
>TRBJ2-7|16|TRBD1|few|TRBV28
TGTGCCAGCAGTTACGATCCCTTGACAGGGCGCTACGAGCAGTACTTC
CASSYDPLTGRYEQYF
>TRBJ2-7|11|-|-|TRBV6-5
TGTGCCAGCAGTACTCGGGGAGGGCAGTACTTC
CASSTRGGQYF
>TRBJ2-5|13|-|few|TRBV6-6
TGTGCCAGCAGTTACTCGATAGGGGAGACCCAGTACTTC
CASSYSIGETQYF
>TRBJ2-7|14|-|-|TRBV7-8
TGTGCCAGCAGCCCCTCTATGGCCGCCTACGAGCAGTACTTC
CASSPSMAAYEQYF
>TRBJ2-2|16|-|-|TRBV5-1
TGCGCCAGCAGCTTGAGGCTAGCGCATGGGACCGGGGAGCTGTTTTTT
CASSLRLAHGTGELFF
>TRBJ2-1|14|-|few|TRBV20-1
TGCAGTGCAACTACAGGCCGTTCCTACAATGAGCAGTTCTTC
CSATTGRSYNEQFF
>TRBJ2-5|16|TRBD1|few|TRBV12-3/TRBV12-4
TGTGCCAGCAGTCCGCGAGGCAGGGGGAAAAAAGAGACCCAGTACTTC
CASSPRGRGKKETQYF
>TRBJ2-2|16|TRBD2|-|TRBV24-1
TGTGCCACCAGTGATTATTCGGGGGGGAACACCGGGGAGCTGTTTTTT
CATSDYSGGNTGELFF
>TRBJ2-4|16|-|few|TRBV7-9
TGTGCCAGCAGCTTAACAGGGAACACGGGAAAAAACATTCAGTACTTC
CASSLTGNTGKNIQYF
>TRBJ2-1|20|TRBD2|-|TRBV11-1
TGTGCCAGCAGCCCTAGCTGGGGACTAGCGGGAGTAGGGACGGGGGGTGAGCAGTTCTTC
CASSPSWGLAGVGTGGEQFF
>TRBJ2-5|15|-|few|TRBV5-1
TGCGCCAGCAGCTCAAGTAGCGGCTACCAAGAGACCCAGTACTTC
CASSSSSGYQETQYF
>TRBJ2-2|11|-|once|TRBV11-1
TGTGCCACTAGGGGTAACGGGGAGCTGTTTTTT
CATRGNGELFF
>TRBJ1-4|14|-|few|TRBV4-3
TGCGCCAGCAGCCCCGGACCTATGGATGAAAAACTGTTTTTT
CASSPGPMDEKLFF
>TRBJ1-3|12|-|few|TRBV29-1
TGCAGCGTAGTCCTCTTCGGAAACACCATATATTTT
CSVVLFGNTIYF
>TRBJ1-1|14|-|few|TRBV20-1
TGCAGTGCTAGTCTAGGGGGGATACTCACTGAAGCTTTCTTT
CSASLGGILTEAFF
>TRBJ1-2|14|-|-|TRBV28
TGTGCCAGCAGTTTCCCCGGGGAGCTCTATGGCTACACCTTC
CASSFPGELYGYTF
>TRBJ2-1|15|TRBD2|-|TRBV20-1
TGCAGTGCTAGGGTGGGTAGCGGGAGGCAGAATGAGCAGTTCTTC
CSARVGSGRQNEQFF
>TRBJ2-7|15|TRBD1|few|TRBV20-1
TGCAGTGCTAGAGACCGGACAGGGGGAGACTACGAGCAGTACTTC
CSARDRTGGDYEQYF
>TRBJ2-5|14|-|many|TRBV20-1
TGCAGTGCCCTTAAGACCGCAGCCCAAGAGACCCAGTACTTC
CSALKTAAQETQYF
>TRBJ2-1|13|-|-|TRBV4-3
TGCGCCAGCAGCCAAAAAATGACCAATGAGCAGTTCTTC
CASSQKMTNEQFF
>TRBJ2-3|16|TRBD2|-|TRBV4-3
TGCGCCAGCAGCCAAGAGGGGGGGTCTAGCACAGATACGCAGTATTTT
CASSQEGGSSTDTQYF
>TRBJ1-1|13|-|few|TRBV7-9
TGTGCCAGCAGCTTAATCGACAGGCCTGAAGCTTTCTTT
CASSLIDRPEAFF
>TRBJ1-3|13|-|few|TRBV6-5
TGTGCCAGCAGTTATGGGGATCGAAACACCATATATTTT
CASSYGDRNTIYF
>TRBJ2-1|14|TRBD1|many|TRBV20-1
TGCAGTGCTAGAAGACGACAGGGAGAGGATGAGCAGTTCTTC
CSARRRQGEDEQFF
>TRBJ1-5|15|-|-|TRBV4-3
TGCGCCAGCAGCCAATCTTACAGCGTCAATCAGCCCCAGCATTTT
CASSQSYSVNQPQHF
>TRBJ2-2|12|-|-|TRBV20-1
TGCAGTGCTATAACCCACACCGGGGAGCTGTTTTTT
CSAITHTGELFF
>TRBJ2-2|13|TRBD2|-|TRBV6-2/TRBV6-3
TGTGCCAGCAGCACATCTCGGACTAGCGCGCTGTTTTTT
CASSTSRTSALFF
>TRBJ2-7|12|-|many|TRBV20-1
TGCAGTGCCCTACATAACCTCTACGAGCAGTACTTC
CSALHNLYEQYF